The 24 T cell receptor beta chains below all came from one sample that was sequenced in a study of blood T cell repertoires in COVID-19. This table comes from immunoSEQ multiplex PCR, and its TCRdb copy is limited to in-frame clones, with some not included. Seen here are about 230,000 clones, about 90% observed once, and the top ten hold approximately 2.8%. The material sequenced was PBMCs or T cells enriched from blood (not recorded which). The receptors were sampled from a woman aged 45-65 years in a cohort exposed to, infected with or recovered from COVID-19 (not recorded which).

CDR3 region: CASSLTDKAEAFF. CDR3 sequence (DNA): TGTGCCAGCAGTTTAACGGACAAGGCTGAAGCTTTCTTT. The V call is TRBV27, the J call TRBJ1-1; perhaps TRBD1 as D (5 bases). V lost 2 bases and J lost 6, with 10 bases in between. CDR3 length: 13 residues. Germline-derived CDR1 and CDR2 are MNHEY and SMNVEV (reference sequence).

The CDR3 loop is CASRPRLAGGFSTDTQYF. CDR3 DNA sequence: TGCGCCAGCAGACCTCGACTAGCGGGGGGCTTTAGCACAGATACGCAGTATTTT. The chain couples TRBV5-1 to TRBJ2-3, with 13 bases lining up with TRBD2. The CDR3 is 18 residues long. Trimming took 5 bases from V and 0 from J; bases not matched to a gene: 9. From germline, CDR1 is SGHRS and CDR2 YFSETQ.

This rearrangement joins TRBV30 to TRBJ2-6, with no clear D. CDR3 length equals 13 residues. CDR1 and CDR2 (germline): GTSNPN, SVGIG (reference sequence). Between the trimmed V and J ends, which lost 7 bases and 0 bases, there was a span of 7 bases. The CDR3 protein is CASLLSGANVLTF. CDR3 coding DNA: TGTGCCTCCCTTCTCTCTGGGGCCAACGTCCTGACTTTC.

The rearrangement uses TRBV5-6 and TRBJ1-2; possibly TRBD1 for D (5 bases). The CDR3 covers 13 residues. CDR1 and CDR2 from the germline V gene are SGHDT and YYEEEE. Trimming took 0 bases from V and 7 from J, leaving 10 bases between them. The CDR3 sequence is CASSLGRASGYTF. CDR3 DNA: TGTGCCAGCAGCTTGGGCAGGGCCTCTGGCTACACCTTC.

The DNA for the CDR3 is TGTGCCAGCAGTTTTAGGGGATCCGAGACCCAGTACTTC. It codes for CASSFRGSETQYF. The chain employs TRBV12-3 or TRBV12-4 and TRBJ2-5; maybe TRBD1 (5 bases). The length of the CDR3 is 13 residues. The V end lost 3 bases, the J end lost 5 bases, and 10 bases lay between the germline ends.

This chain joins TRBV30 and TRBJ1-1; D is uncertain. With 0 bases removed from V and 5 bases from J, the gap between germline ends came to 10 bases. CDR1 is GTSNPN and CDR2 is SVGIG in the germline V gene (reference sequence). The CDR3 runs to 13 residues. CDR3 residues: CAWSVSTGTEAFF. CDR3 DNA: TGTGCCTGGAGTGTATCGACGGGGACTGAAGCTTTCTTT. The variable domain in full, completed from reference TRBV30 and TRBJ1-1, reads SQTIHQWPATLVQPVGSPLSLECTVEGTSNPNLYWYRQAAGRGLQLLFYSVGIGQISSEVPQNLSASRPQDRQFILSSKKLLLSDSGFYLCAWSVSTGTEAFFGQGTRLTVV.

J is TRBJ1-4 and V is TRBV9; 7 bases fit TRBD1. This CDR3 is built from 14 residues. J was trimmed by 6 bases and V by 0 bases; bases with no gene match: 2. Germline V gene data show CDR1 as SGDLS and CDR2 as YYNGEE. The CDR3 protein is CASSVGQGYEKLFF. The CDR3 DNA follows: TGTGCCAGCAGCGTAGGACAGGGTTATGAAAAACTGTTTTTT.

V usage is TRBV11-2 and J usage is TRBJ1-4; 9 positions match TRBD1. The J segment lost 8 bases and the V segment lost 6 bases, leaving 10 bases of the junction unmatched. The CDR3 is 15 residues long. CDR1 and CDR2 from the germline V gene are SGHAT and FQNNGV. The CDR3 is CASRPPGTGTEKLFF. The CDR3 DNA reads as TGTGCCAGCAGGCCCCCCGGGACAGGGACCGAAAAACTGTTTTTT. Filled out from reference TRBV11-2 and TRBJ1-4, the complete variable domain reads EAGVAQSPRYKIIEKRQSVAFWCNPISGHATLYWYQQILGQGPKLLIQFQNNGVVDDSQLPKDRFSAERLKGVDSTLKIQPAKLEDSAVYLCASRPPGTGTEKLFFGSGTQLSVL.

V and J are TRBV4-1 and TRBJ1-2; 7 bases map to TRBD1. V trimming: 4 bases; J trimming: 0 bases; junction bases outside the gene matches: 11. Germline lookup yields CDR1 MGHRA and CDR2 YSYEKL. This CDR3 spans 17 amino acids. The CDR3 region has the DNA TGCGCCAGCAGCCCCCTCGGGACAGACCGAACTAACTATGGCTACACCTTC. The encoded protein is CASSPLGTDRTNYGYTF.

As DNA, the CDR3 is TGTGCCAGCAGCTCTTTCCCACGACAGGGACGGTTTGGTGGTGAGCAGTTCTTC. It yields the protein CASSSFPRQGRFGGEQFF. The rearrangement joins TRBV7-2 to TRBJ2-1; 7 bases map to TRBD1. The CDR3 runs to 18 residues. Trimming cost V 4 bases and J 9 bases; bases outside gene matches: 21. CDR1 is SGHTA, CDR2 FQGNSA, per germline.

The chain links TRBV6-2 or TRBV6-3 to TRBJ1-2, with D perhaps matching TRBD1 (5 bases). V lost 6 bases, J lost 0 bases, and 20 bases lay in between. Germline CDR1 is MNHEY and CDR2 is SVGEGT. The CDR3 extends over 17 amino acids. The CDR3 sequence is CASSPRLGLGANYGYTF. The CDR3, as DNA: TGTGCCAGCAGCCCGCGGTTGGGACTGGGAGCTAACTATGGCTACACCTTC.

The rearrangement uses TRBV28 and TRBJ1-2; a possible D gene is TRBD1 (6 bases). Germline V gene data show CDR1 as MDHEN and CDR2 as SYDVKM. The CDR3 runs 13 residues. V was shortened by 7 bases and J by 4 bases, with 13 bases between the two germline ends. The DNA for the CDR3 is TGTGCCAGCACTTCAGGGGAATCCTATGGCTACACCTTC. It translates to CASTSGESYGYTF.

DNA of the CDR3: TGCGCCAGCAGCTTGCAGGGGAGCACCGGGGAGCTGTTTTTT. Translating gives CASSLQGSTGELFF. The chain employs TRBV5-1 and TRBJ2-2, with TRBD1 as a possible D gene (6 bases). Trimming took off 1 base at V and 4 bases at J, with 8 bases between the two ends. The CDR3 runs to 14 residues. The germline V gene encodes CDR1 SGHRS and CDR2 YFSETQ.

The V and J genes are TRBV9 and TRBJ1-6; maybe TRBD1 (5 bases). Trimming left V 0 bases short and J 9 bases short, with 13 bases between. CDR1 and CDR2 (germline): SGDLS, YYNGEE. This CDR3 spans 15 amino acids. The CDR3 loop reads CASSVEPGTSSPLHF. The CDR3 coding sequence is TGTGCCAGCAGCGTAGAACCAGGGACTAGTTCACCCCTCCACTTT.

The chain has TRBV9 and TRBJ1-2; 9 nucleotides agree with TRBD1. Germline CDR1 reads SGDLS; CDR2 reads YYNGEE. The CDR3 has 13 amino acids. Germline trimming cut 4 bases from V and 7 bases from J; bases unmatched to any gene: 5. The CDR3 here is CASSRGTGSGYTF. The CDR3 DNA sequence: TGTGCCAGCAGCAGGGGGACAGGGAGTGGCTACACCTTC.

The V and J genes are TRBV30 and TRBJ2-1, with a weak D call TRBD2 (5 bases). CDR3 size: 20 residues. Germline loops: CDR1 GTSNPN, CDR2 SVGIG (reference sequence). V was cut by 1 base and J by 0 bases, with 25 bases left in between. The CDR3 nucleotides read TGTGCCTGGAGTGACTCCTCCGTATTTTCTGGGGAGAGCTCCTACAATGAGCAGTTCTTC. It specifies CAWSDSSVFSGESSYNEQFF.

V usage is TRBV27 and J usage is TRBJ1-1; TRBD1 might be the D (5 bases). Trimming removed 3 bases at V and 2 bases at J, with 13 bases between. Per germline, CDR1 MNHEY and CDR2 SMNVEV (reference sequence). The length of the CDR3 is 15 residues. CDR3 nucleotides: TGTGCCAGCAGTTTTGCCGGGGGAGGTAACACTGAAGCTTTCTTT. Translation gives CASSFAGGGNTEAFF.

The chain is built from TRBV11-2 and TRBJ1-6, with D uncertain. V was trimmed by 5 bases and J by 9 bases, leaving 8 bases between them. Germline CDR1 and CDR2: SGHAT and FQNNGV. This CDR3 is built from 12 residues. CDR3: CASSRGGSPLHF. The CDR3 DNA sequence: TGTGCCAGCAGCCGAGGAGGTTCACCCCTCCACTTT.

The J gene is TRBJ1-2, the V gene TRBV10-3; D is perhaps TRBD1 (5 bases). CDR1 ENHRY and CDR2 SYGVKD come from the germline V gene. Trimming cost V 3 bases and J 7 bases, with 15 bases left between them. The CDR3 runs 14 residues. DNA of the CDR3: TGTGCCATCAGTGAAGGAGGGTACGGGGGTGGCTACACCTTC. It codes for CAISEGGYGGGYTF.

The chain has TRBV27 and TRBJ1-2; TRBD1 agrees at 8 bases. V was clipped by 2 bases and J by 4 bases; unmatched bases: 9. The CDR3 extends over 16 amino acids. Germline loops: CDR1 MNHEY, CDR2 SMNVEV (reference sequence). CDR3 region: CASSLGSRQGSYGYTF. The CDR3 bases are TGTGCCAGCAGTTTAGGCTCGAGACAGGGGAGCTATGGCTACACCTTC.

This chain connects TRBV7-2 to TRBJ2-7; TRBD2 matches at 8 bases. CDR3 length: 16 amino acids. V dropped 3 bases and J dropped 4; count of bases not matched to a gene: 11. CDR1 is SGHTA, CDR2 FQGNSA, per germline. The CDR3 nucleotides read TGTGCCAGCAGCTTTAATGGTGCGGGGGGAAAATACGAGCAGTACTTC. Translated: CASSFNGAGGKYEQYF.

The CDR3 nucleotides are TGTGCCAGCAGCCATGCAGGGAGGCACACTGAAGCTTTCTTT. It specifies CASSHAGRHTEAFF. The chain combines TRBV7-2 with TRBJ1-1; possible D gene TRBD1, 5 bases. The CDR3 sequence is 14 residues long. Trimming stripped 5 bases from V and 3 bases from J, with 13 bases between. CDR1 and CDR2 from the germline V gene are SGHTA and FQGNSA.

The CDR3 here is CASSLVEPQRYF. CDR3 nucleotides: TGTGCCAGCAGCTTAGTAGAGCCCCAACGGTATTTT. This rearrangement joins TRBV7-9 to TRBJ2-3; no definite D call. This CDR3 spans 12 amino acids. Germline V lookup: CDR1 SEHNR, CDR2 FQNEAQ (reference sequence). Trimming stripped 1 base from V and 14 bases from J, with 13 bases between.

The chain is built from TRBV4-1 and TRBJ2-3; 10 bases agree with TRBD2. The V gene's germline CDR1 is MGHRA and CDR2 YSYEKL. The CDR3 sequence is 17 residues long. J gave up 4 bases and V 3 bases, and 10 bases lay outside the gene matches. CDR3 sequence: CASSQSSGGLLADTQYF. CDR3 in DNA: TGCGCCAGCAGCCAGTCTAGCGGGGGCCTTCTCGCAGATACGCAGTATTTT.